This T cell receptor (beta chain) stems from a study of shared clonotypes between healthy human individuals. Samples underwent the assay at deep level. The DNA input per sorted-subset replicate PCR was around 200 ng, corresponding to roughly 31,000 T cell genomes. Libraries were prepared by immunoSEQ multiplex PCR; TCRdb keeps only in-frame clonotypes and omits some of them. The table shows about 2.4 million clones, with over 85% occurring only once. Germline assignment: CDR1 SGHRS and CDR2 YFSETQ. The CDR3 has 14 residues. The junction had 5 bases not matched to a gene; V was cut back by 4 bases and J by 5 bases. In the case of this clone: Its target is not known.

Overall study findings and caveats: Generation of non-shared clonotypes was less probable than generation of clonotypes shared by all four donors.

The sequence was collected from a man younger than 30 in good health. Sample: naive CD4+ T cells sorted from blood. Subset meaning: CD45RA+ positively selected. The J gene is TRBJ2-1, the V gene TRBV5-1; 8 nucleotides match TRBD1. The CDR3 bases are TGCGCCAGCAGCAGGATGACAGGGGACAATGAGCAGTTCTTC. It encodes CASSRMTGDNEQFF.